The 28 T cell receptor beta chains below all came from one sample that was sequenced in a study of blood T cells in healthy people across ages. It was with a sample-barcoded 5' primer and a J-beta primer mix that a second PCR of roughly 7 to 11 cycles was run. TCRdb recomputed calls from the 5' RACE reads with MiXCR, one row per CDR3 protein. In the table there are more than 650,000 distinct CDR3 sequences, approximately 22% of which are singletons. The sequenced material came from blood. These receptors were taken from a man aged 70 or older in good health.

In its sample, this clonotype was seen a few times. The chain uses TRBV12-3 or TRBV12-4 and TRBJ1-2, with D tentatively TRBD1 (5 bases). Trimming took 6 bases from V and 7 from J, leaving 18 bases between them. The CDR3 is 14 amino acids. The CDR3 is CASSPAGRMAGYTF. CDR3 bases: TGTGCCAGCAGCCCAGCGGGGCGGATGGCTGGCTACACCTTC.

The chain has TRBV5-1 and TRBJ2-5; possible D gene TRBD1, 5 bases. Deletions cut 4 bases from V and 3 bases from J, with 16 bases between. CDR3 length: 15 amino acids. Germline V gene sequence: CDR1 SGHRS, CDR2 YFSETQ. The CDR3 DNA reads TGCGCCAGCAGCCGACTGGACACCCTTAAAGAGACCCAGTACTTC. It encodes CASSRLDTLKETQYF.

This clonotype showed up just a few times. The genes are TRBV7-2 and TRBJ2-5; D not certain. The CDR3 runs to 17 residues. V lost 4 bases, J lost 4 bases, and 22 bases lay in between. The germline V gene encodes CDR1 SGHTA and CDR2 FQGNSA. The CDR3 nucleotides are TGTGCCAGCAGCTCGACTGATCTGGGTAGTTTTGGAGAGACCCAGTACTTC. Translating gives CASSSTDLGSFGETQYF.

This clonotype was seen a handful of times. J is TRBJ1-2 and V is TRBV18; 7 bases match TRBD1. The germline V gene has CDR1 KGHSH and CDR2 LQKENI. The CDR3 length is 16 residues. J was trimmed by 3 bases and V by 0 bases; bases with no gene match: 7. The DNA of the CDR3 is TGTGCCAGCTCACCACCTCAGAGGGGGCTCCACTATGGCTACACCTTC. Encoded protein: CASSPPQRGLHYGYTF.

This clonotype was counted between two and nine times. V usage is TRBV2 and J usage is TRBJ2-7; 10 bases agree with TRBD1. CDR3 length: 14 amino acids. Unmatched junction bases numbered 7, after V lost 2 bases and J lost 9 bases. CDR1 and CDR2 (germline): SNHLY, FYNNEI. CDR3 in amino acids: CASSETGRDRGQYF. The CDR3 coding sequence is TGTGCCAGCAGTGAAACGGGGAGGGACAGGGGGCAGTACTTC. The full variable domain, with the rest looked up from reference TRBV2 and TRBJ2-7, is EPEVTQTPSHQVTQMGQEVILRCVPISNHLYFYWYRQILGQKVEFLVSFYNNEISEKSEIFDDQFSVERPDGSNFTLKIRSTKLEDSAMYFCASSETGRDRGQYFGPGTRLTVT.

The V call is TRBV12-3 or TRBV12-4, the J call TRBJ2-2; 8 bases map to TRBD2. The junction had 4 bases not matched to a gene; V was cut back by 2 bases and J by 2 bases. This CDR3 spans 16 amino acids. The CDR3 DNA reads TGTGCCAGCAGTTTATGGCGGGGGGTCAACACCGGGGAGCTGTTTTTT. Its protein is CASSLWRGVNTGELFF.

The chain couples TRBV28 to TRBJ1-2, with a tentative D call TRBD1 (6 bases). This CDR3 has 14 residues. The V gene's germline CDR1 is MDHEN and CDR2 SYDVKM. V dropped 6 bases and J dropped 3 bases, with 14 bases sitting between them. The CDR3: CASRLSGGHYGYTF. The CDR3 nucleotides read TGTGCCAGCAGGTTGAGTGGGGGGCACTATGGCTACACCTTC.

This clonotype was counted only a few times. The rearrangement uses TRBV3-1 and TRBJ1-5, with TRBD1 matching over 7 bases. This CDR3 is 12 amino acids long. Trimming at V came to 9 bases and at J to 3 bases, leaving 2 bases not matched to a gene. CDR1 is LGHDT, CDR2 YNNKEL, per germline (reference sequence). The CDR3 sequence: CARTGSNQPQHF. The CDR3 DNA reads TGTGCCAGGACAGGGTCCAATCAGCCCCAGCATTTT.

This clonotype was detected only once. This chain connects TRBV20-1 to TRBJ2-7; 8 nucleotides agree with TRBD1. The CDR3 is made up of 14 amino acids. J gave up 6 bases and V 3 bases, and 10 bases lay outside the gene matches. Germline values: CDR1 DFQATT, CDR2 SNEGSKA (reference sequence). The CDR3 is CSARIQGALSEQYF. The CDR3 bases are TGCAGTGCTAGGATCCAGGGGGCTTTATCCGAGCAGTACTTC.

This chain uses TRBV12-3 or TRBV12-4 with TRBJ1-4, with unresolved D. The CDR3 is made up of 14 amino acids. The V and J ends lost 2 bases and 6 bases respectively, with 10 bases between them. The CDR3 nucleotides are TGTGCCAGCAGTTTATTGCCGATAGATGAAAAACTGTTTTTT. Translation gives CASSLLPIDEKLFF.

The V and J genes are TRBV6-4 and TRBJ2-1; 8 bases are a match to TRBD2. This CDR3 comprises 15 residues. V dropped 6 bases and J dropped 2; count of bases not matched to a gene: 6. The V gene's germline CDR1 is MRHNA and CDR2 SNTAGT. DNA for the CDR3: TGTGCCAGCAGCCTGACTAGCGCAACCTACAATGAGCAGTTCTTC. Protein: CASSLTSATYNEQFF.

In this sample, this clonotype turned up many times. The chain combines TRBV5-1 with TRBJ1-6, with a possible D match to TRBD1 (6 bases). The germline V gene encodes CDR1 SGHRS and CDR2 YFSETQ. The CDR3 is 13 amino acids. V was shortened by 2 bases and J by 6 bases, with 6 bases between the two germline ends. The CDR3 loop reads CASSLGGNSPLHF. The CDR3 region has the DNA TGCGCCAGCAGCTTAGGGGGTAATTCACCCCTCCACTTT.

The chain combines TRBV28 with TRBJ2-1; the D gene is possibly TRBD2 (6 bases). The CDR3 has 15 residues. Looked up from germline, CDR1 is MDHEN and CDR2 is SYDVKM. Trimming removed 4 bases at V and 6 bases at J, with 16 bases between. The CDR3 sequence: CASSSPGLPSNEQFF. The CDR3 DNA is TGTGCCAGCAGTTCCCCGGGACTCCCGAGCAATGAGCAGTTCTTC.

The chain's CDR3 is CASSQEVRGAGEQFF. The CDR3, as DNA: TGTGCCAGCAGCCAAGAAGTCCGGGGGGCAGGTGAGCAGTTCTTC. The chain uses TRBV4-2 and TRBJ2-1; D is possibly TRBD2 (7 bases). From germline, CDR1 is LGHNA and CDR2 YNFKEQ. V was cut by 0 bases and J by 9 bases, with 15 bases left in between. This CDR3 comprises 15 residues.

This clonotype was counted only a few times. DNA for the CDR3: TGTGCCAGCAGTATTGACACTGTCTTGATTAAGCCCCAGCATTTT. Amino acids: CASSIDTVLIKPQHF. This rearrangement joins TRBV28 to TRBJ1-5; D not resolved. Germline V gene lookup returns CDR1 MDHEN and CDR2 SYDVKM. The CDR3 has 15 residues. V was shortened by 5 bases and J by 8 bases, with 19 bases between the two germline ends.

The rearrangement links TRBV5-1 to TRBJ1-5; D might be TRBD1 (6 bases). The CDR3 consists of 16 residues. The germline V gene encodes CDR1 SGHRS and CDR2 YFSETQ. V lost 4 bases and J lost 0, with 14 bases in between. CDR3 sequence: CASSPSGASSNQPQHF. The CDR3 bases are TGCGCCAGCAGCCCTTCGGGGGCGTCTAGCAATCAGCCCCAGCATTTT.

This chain connects TRBV20-1 to TRBJ2-1; D might be TRBD2 (6 bases). The CDR3 consists of 15 residues. Germline loops: CDR1 DFQATT, CDR2 SNEGSKA (reference sequence). With 3 bases removed from V and 7 bases from J, the gap between germline ends came to 19 bases. The CDR3 sequence: CSARKVRGDGNEQFF. CDR3 in DNA: TGCAGTGCTAGGAAGGTGCGGGGAGACGGTAATGAGCAGTTCTTC.

This clonotype appeared a few times. The rearrangement links TRBV28 to TRBJ2-5; D is possibly TRBD2 (5 bases). The better agreement between TRBJ2-1 and the DNA end casts doubt on the J call. In germline, CDR1 is MDHEN, CDR2 SYDVKM. This CDR3 is 11 amino acids long. Here the CDR3 reads CASPSGTEQFF. CDR3 nucleotides: TGTGCCAGCCCCAGCGGTACTGAGCAGTTCTTC.

The chain carries TRBV4-1 and TRBJ1-4; D gene uncertain. Germline values: CDR1 MGHRA, CDR2 YSYEKL. CDR3 length: 16 amino acids. Trimming removed 0 bases from V and 4 bases from J, with 12 bases in between. CDR3 sequence: CASSQDRGRLNEKLFF. The CDR3 region has the DNA TGCGCCAGCAGCCAAGATCGCGGCAGGCTTAATGAAAAACTGTTTTTT.

This clonotype was picked up a small number of times. The chain carries TRBV6-2 or TRBV6-3 and TRBJ2-5; TRBD1 agrees at 8 bases. The CDR3 consists of 14 residues. Germline loops: CDR1 MNHEY, CDR2 SVGEGT. Trimming took 5 bases from V and 5 from J; bases not matched to a gene: 7. The CDR3 region has the DNA TGTGCCAGCAGTAACGACAGGGGACGGGAGACCCAGTACTTC. Translating it yields CASSNDRGRETQYF.

V gene TRBV6-5 combines with J gene TRBJ2-1; TRBD2 aligns across 10 bases. The CDR3 consists of 15 residues. Germline assignment: CDR1 MNHEY and CDR2 SVGAGI. Trimming took 6 bases from V and 4 from J; bases not matched to a gene: 6. CDR3 region: CASSSGTSVYNEQFF. The CDR3 nucleotides read TGTGCCAGCAGCTCCGGGACTAGCGTTTACAATGAGCAGTTCTTC.

The chain joins TRBV10-2 to TRBJ2-5; possibly TRBD1 for D (5 bases). V was pared by 2 bases and J by 7 bases, with 17 bases between. The CDR3 runs 15 residues. Germline V gene data show CDR1 as WSHSY and CDR2 as SAAADI. CDR3 sequence: CASSEGDRGTGTQYF. CDR3 bases: TGCGCCAGCAGTGAGGGAGACAGAGGAACAGGGACCCAGTACTTC.

This clonotype showed up just a few times. One end of the junction fails to match germline, which may point to a read error. The chain is built from TRBV3-1 and TRBJ2-5; 7 bases map to TRBD1. The CDR3 sequence is 12 residues long. Germline assignment: CDR1 LGHDT and CDR2 YNNKEL (reference sequence). CDR3 residues: CASSHTPGQTHF. The CDR3 DNA sequence: TGTGCCAGCAGCCATACACCGGGACAGACGCACTTC.

The CDR3 sequence: CASSLGLAGGSDTQYF. CDR3 sequence (DNA): TGTGCCAGCAGCTTAGGACTAGCGGGAGGATCAGATACGCAGTATTTT. The chain carries TRBV7-3 and TRBJ2-3; 14 nucleotides agree with TRBD2. The CDR3 is 16 amino acids. Germline loops: CDR1 SGHTA, CDR2 FQGTGA. V shed 2 bases and J 4 bases; nucleotides not matched to a gene: 2.

The genes are TRBV20-1 and TRBJ2-3; no clear D. The CDR3 extends over 15 amino acids. CDR1 is DFQATT and CDR2 is SNEGSKA in the germline V gene (reference sequence). The ends were cut back, 3 bases at V and 4 bases at J, with 17 bases in the middle. CDR3 sequence reads: CSASTTVPQSDTQYF. CDR3 bases: TGCAGTGCTAGCACCACAGTCCCACAGTCAGATACGCAGTATTTT.

This clonotype was detected a few times. This chain links TRBV7-2 with TRBJ1-1; 7 bases map to TRBD1. The CDR3 sequence is 15 residues long. Unmatched junction bases numbered 5, after V lost 1 base and J lost 3 bases. CDR1 and CDR2 from the germline V gene are SGHTA and FQGNSA. CDR3 coding DNA: TGTGCCAGCAGCTTAGTACTAACAGGGGACACTGAAGCTTTCTTT. Translated, it gives CASSLVLTGDTEAFF.

In this sample, this clonotype turned up a few times. The chain couples TRBV5-1 to TRBJ2-3, with D possibly being TRBD2 (6 bases). The CDR3 has 14 residues. Trimming cost V 4 bases and J 7 bases, with 16 bases left between them. The germline V gene has CDR1 SGHRS and CDR2 YFSETQ. The CDR3 region has the DNA TGCGCCAGCAGCCCTCCGGAGGGTTCGAATACGCAGTATTTT. Its translation: CASSPPEGSNTQYF.

V and J are TRBV2 and TRBJ2-1, with D possibly TRBD2 on 6 matching bases. The J call is doubtful: the DNA matches TRBJ2-5 better. Germline CDR1 SNHLY, CDR2 FYNNEI. This CDR3 spans 16 amino acids. The DNA of the CDR3 is TGTGCCAGCATATCCGGGGGTCTGGTGAGGGGAGAGACCCAGTACTTC. It specifies CASISGGLVRGETQYF.